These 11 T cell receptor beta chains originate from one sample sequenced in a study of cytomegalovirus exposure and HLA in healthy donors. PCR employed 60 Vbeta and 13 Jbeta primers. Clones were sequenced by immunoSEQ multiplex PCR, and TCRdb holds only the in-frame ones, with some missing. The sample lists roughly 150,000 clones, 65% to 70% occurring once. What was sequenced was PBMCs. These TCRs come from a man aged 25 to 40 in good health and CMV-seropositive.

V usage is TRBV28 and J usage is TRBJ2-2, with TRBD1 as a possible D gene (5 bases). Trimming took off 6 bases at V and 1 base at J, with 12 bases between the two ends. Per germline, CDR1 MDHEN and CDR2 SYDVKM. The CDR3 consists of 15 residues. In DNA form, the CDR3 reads TGTGCCAGCAGCCCGGCGACAGAGAACACCGGGGAGCTGTTTTTT. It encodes CASSPATENTGELFF.

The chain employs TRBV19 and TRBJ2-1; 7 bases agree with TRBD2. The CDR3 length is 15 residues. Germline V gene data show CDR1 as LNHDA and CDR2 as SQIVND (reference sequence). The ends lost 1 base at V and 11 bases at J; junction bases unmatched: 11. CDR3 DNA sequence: TGTGCCAGTAGTATAGGATCGACTAGCCCCCCGAAGCAGTTCTTC. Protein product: CASSIGSTSPPKQFF.

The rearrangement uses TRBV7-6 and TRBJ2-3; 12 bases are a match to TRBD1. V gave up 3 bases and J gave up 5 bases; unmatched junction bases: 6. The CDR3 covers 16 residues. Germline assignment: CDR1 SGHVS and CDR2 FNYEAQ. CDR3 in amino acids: CASSLGQGAAGDTQYF. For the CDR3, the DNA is TGTGCCAGCAGCTTGGGACAGGGGGCAGCGGGAGATACGCAGTATTTT.

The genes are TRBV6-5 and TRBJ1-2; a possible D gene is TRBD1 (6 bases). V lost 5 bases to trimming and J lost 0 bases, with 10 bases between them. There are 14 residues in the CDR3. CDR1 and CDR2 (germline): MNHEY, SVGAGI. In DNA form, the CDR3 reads TGTGCCAGCAGTAGGGACACTCCTAACTATGGCTACACCTTC. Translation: CASSRDTPNYGYTF.

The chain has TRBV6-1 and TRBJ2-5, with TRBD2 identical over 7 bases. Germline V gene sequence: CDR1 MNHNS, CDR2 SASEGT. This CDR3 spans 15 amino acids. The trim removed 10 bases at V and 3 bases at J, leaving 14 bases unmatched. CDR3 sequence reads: CATFGRPSGKETQYF. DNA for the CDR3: TGTGCCACCTTCGGCAGACCTAGCGGTAAAGAGACCCAGTACTTC.

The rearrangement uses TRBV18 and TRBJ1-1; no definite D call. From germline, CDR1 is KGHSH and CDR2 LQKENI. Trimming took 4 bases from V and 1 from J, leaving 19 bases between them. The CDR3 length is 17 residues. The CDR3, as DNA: TGTGCCAGCTCACAAATGGAGCAAAGTATCCCGAACACTGAAGCTTTCTTT. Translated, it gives CASSQMEQSIPNTEAFF.

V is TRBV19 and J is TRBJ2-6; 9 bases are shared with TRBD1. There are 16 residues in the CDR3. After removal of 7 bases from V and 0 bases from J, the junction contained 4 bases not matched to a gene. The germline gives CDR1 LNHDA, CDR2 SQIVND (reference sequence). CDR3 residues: CASTDRGSSGANVLTF. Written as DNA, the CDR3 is TGTGCCAGTACCGACAGGGGGTCCTCTGGGGCCAACGTCCTGACTTTC.

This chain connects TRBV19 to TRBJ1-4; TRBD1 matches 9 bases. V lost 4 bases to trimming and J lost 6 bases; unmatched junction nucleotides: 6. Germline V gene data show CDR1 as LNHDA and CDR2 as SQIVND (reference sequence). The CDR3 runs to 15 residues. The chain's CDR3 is CASSTRQGGDEKLFF. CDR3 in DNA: TGTGCCAGTAGTACTCGACAGGGGGGGGATGAAAAACTGTTTTTT.

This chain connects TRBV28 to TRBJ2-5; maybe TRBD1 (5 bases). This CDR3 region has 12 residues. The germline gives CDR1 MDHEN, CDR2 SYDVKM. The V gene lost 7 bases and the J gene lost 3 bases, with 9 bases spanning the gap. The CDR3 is CASTWGKETQYF. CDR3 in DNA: TGTGCCAGCACCTGGGGCAAAGAGACCCAGTACTTC.

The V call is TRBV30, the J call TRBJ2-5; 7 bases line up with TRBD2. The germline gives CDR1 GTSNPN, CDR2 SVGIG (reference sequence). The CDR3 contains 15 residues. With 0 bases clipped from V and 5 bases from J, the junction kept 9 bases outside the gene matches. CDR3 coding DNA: TGTGCCTGGAGTGTAGGTTTAGCGGGCGGGGAGACCCAGTACTTC. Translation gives CAWSVGLAGGETQYF.

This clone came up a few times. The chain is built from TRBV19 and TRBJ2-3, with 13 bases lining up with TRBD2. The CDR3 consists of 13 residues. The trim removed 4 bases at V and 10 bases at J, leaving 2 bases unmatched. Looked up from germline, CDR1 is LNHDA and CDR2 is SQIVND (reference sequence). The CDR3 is CASSRGTSGAQYF. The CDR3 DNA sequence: TGTGCCAGTAGTAGAGGGACTAGCGGGGCGCAGTATTTT.